This T cell receptor beta chain was identified during a study of identical twins. Whole-study findings and limits: The abundant beta clonotypes from cord blood had fewer insertions, and memory repertoires had none of this. The conclusions drew on cross-sectional statistical analysis instead of tracking the same donors.

Only healthy Caucasians were enrolled as donors. Using its own MiXCR run on the 5' RACE reads, TCRdb lists one record per CDR3 protein. The sample includes about 720,000 distinct CDR3 sequences, over 8.5% of them seen just once. About this clonotype itself: What it binds is not known.

These data also featured in a second study, about yellow fever vaccine responses in identical twins.

The sample consisted of PBMCs. This TCR was sampled from a woman aged 18-29 years in good health.

The CDR3 region is CASSRDPGQGEAFF. CDR3 in DNA: TGTGCCAGCAGTAGGGATCCGGGACAGGGAGAAGCTTTCTTT. The chain joins TRBV2 to TRBJ1-1; 9 bases are a match to TRBD1. V lost 5 bases and J lost 8; bases outside the gene matches: 9. The CDR3 is 14 residues long. The germline gives CDR1 SNHLY, CDR2 FYNNEI.